This T cell receptor (beta chain) is drawn from a study of tumor-infiltrating lymphocytes in primary liver carcinoma. Study-wide points: Tumor-adjacent and tumor-blood pairs shared less of their repertoires than tumor region pairs shared.

Unsorted whole blood supplied the RNA, and germline DNA was extracted too. From approximately 0.5 ug of total RNA, TCR beta-specific cDNA was reverse-transcribed using a constant-region primer. Three rounds of nested multiplex PCR with slightly modified ARM-PCR produced TCR beta libraries. With TRBV1-TRBV30 forward primers and a C-beta reverse primer, the first two PCR rounds were run for around 11 cycles each. Via MiXCR, TCRdb re-called the multiplex PCR reads, giving one row per CDR3 protein. The sample shows about 330,000 distinct CDR3 sequences, about two thirds of them seen only once. J gave up 3 bases and V 6 bases, and 19 bases lay outside the gene matches. This CDR3 has 20 amino acids. Looked up from germline, CDR1 is LGHNA and CDR2 is YNFKEQ. With regard to this clonotype: Antigen specificity is unknown.

The chain employs TRBV4-2 and TRBJ2-4, with 11 bases that match TRBD2. The specimen sequenced was peripheral blood. This receptor was taken from a man aged 35 to 55 with primary liver carcinoma and hepatitis B virus infection. In DNA form, the CDR3 reads TGTGCCAGCAGTCCAAGCCTACTAGCGGGAGCTCCGAGGGGCAAAAACATTCAGTACTTC. The encoded protein is CASSPSLLAGAPRGKNIQYF.